The TCR beta chain described here comes from a study of identical twins. Points from the study as a whole: Insertion counts were lower in abundant cord blood beta clonotypes, a trend that memory repertoires did not show.

In this sample, this clonotype turned up many times. No antigen is known for it. The CDR3 is 15 residues long. Trimming took 0 bases from V and 10 from J; bases not matched to a gene: 6. From germline, CDR1 is SGHRS and CDR2 YFSETQ. TCRdb re-called the 5' RACE reads with MiXCR, one entry per CDR3 protein. The data show fewer than 250,000 distinct CDR3 sequences, 6% to 9% seen once. These data also featured in a second study, about yellow fever vaccine responses in identical twins.

The sequenced sample consisted of memory (CD45RO+) T cells sorted from blood. The V call is TRBV5-1, the J call TRBJ1-6, with 8 bases fitting TRBD1. The TCR sequence derives from a woman aged 18 to 35 in good health. The DNA for the CDR3 is TGCGCCAGCAGCTTGGAGAGGACAGGGAACTCACCCCTCCACTTT. This codes for CASSLERTGNSPLHF.